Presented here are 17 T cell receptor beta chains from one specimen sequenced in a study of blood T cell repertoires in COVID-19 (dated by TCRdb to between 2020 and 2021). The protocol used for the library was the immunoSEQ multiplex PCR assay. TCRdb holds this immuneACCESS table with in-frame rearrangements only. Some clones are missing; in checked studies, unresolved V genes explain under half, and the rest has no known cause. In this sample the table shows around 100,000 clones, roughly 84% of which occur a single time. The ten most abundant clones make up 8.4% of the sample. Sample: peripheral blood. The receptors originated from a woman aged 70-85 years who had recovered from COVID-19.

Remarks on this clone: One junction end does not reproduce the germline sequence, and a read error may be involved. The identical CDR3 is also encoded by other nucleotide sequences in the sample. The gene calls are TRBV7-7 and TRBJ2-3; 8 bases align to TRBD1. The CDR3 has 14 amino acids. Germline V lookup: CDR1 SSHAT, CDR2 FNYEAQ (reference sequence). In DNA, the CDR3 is TGTGCTAGCAGCCTGGGACAGGGCACAGATACGCAGTATTTT. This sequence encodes CASSLGQGTDTQYF.

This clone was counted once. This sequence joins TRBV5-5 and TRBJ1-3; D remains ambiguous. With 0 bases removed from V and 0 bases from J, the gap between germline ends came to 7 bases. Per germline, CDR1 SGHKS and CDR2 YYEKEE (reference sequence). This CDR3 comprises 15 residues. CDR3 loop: CASSLAGVSGNTIYF. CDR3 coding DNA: TGTGCCAGCAGCTTGGCCGGGGTCTCTGGAAACACCATATATTTT.

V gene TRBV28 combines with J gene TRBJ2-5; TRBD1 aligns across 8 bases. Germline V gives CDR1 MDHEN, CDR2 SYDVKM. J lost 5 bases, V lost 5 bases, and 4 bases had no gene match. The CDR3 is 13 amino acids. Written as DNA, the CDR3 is TGTGCCAGCAGTCCCGACAGGGGCGAGACCCAGTACTTC. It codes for CASSPDRGETQYF.

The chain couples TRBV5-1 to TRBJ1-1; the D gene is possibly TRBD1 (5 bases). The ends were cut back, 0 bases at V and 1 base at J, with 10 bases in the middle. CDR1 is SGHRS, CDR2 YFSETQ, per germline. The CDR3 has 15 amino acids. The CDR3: CASSLGATANTEAFF. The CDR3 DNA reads TGCGCCAGCAGCTTGGGTGCGACAGCGAACACTGAAGCTTTCTTT.

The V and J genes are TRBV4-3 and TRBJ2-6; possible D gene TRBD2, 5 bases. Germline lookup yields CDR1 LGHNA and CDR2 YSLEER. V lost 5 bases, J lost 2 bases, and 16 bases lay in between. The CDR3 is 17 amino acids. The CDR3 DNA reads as TGCGCCAGCAGCTTCGACCATCGGGGAACTGGGGCCAACGTCCTGACTTTC. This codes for CASSFDHRGTGANVLTF.

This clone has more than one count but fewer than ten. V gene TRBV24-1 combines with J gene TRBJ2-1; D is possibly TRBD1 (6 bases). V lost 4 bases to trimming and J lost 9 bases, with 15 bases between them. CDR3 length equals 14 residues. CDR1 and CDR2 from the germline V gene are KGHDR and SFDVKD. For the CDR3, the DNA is TGTGCCACCAGTGACCTCTACAGGGATGCTGAGCAGTTCTTC. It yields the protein CATSDLYRDAEQFF.

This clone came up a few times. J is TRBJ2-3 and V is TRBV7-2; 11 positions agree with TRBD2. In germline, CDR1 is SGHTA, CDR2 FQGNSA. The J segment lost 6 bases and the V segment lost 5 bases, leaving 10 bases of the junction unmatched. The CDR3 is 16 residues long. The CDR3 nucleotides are TGTGCCAGCAGCGAAAGACTAGCGGGACCGTCGGATACGCAGTATTTT. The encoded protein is CASSERLAGPSDTQYF. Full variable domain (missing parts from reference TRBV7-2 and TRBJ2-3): GAGVSQSPSNKVTEKGKDVELRCDPISGHTALYWYRQSLGQGLEFLIYFQGNSAPDKSGLPSDRFSAERTGGSVSTLTIQRTQQEDSAVYLCASSERLAGPSDTQYFGPGTRLTVL.

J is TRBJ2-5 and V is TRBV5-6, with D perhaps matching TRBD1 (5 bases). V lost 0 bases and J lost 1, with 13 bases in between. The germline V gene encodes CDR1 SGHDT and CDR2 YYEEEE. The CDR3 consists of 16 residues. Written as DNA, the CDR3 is TGTGCCAGCAGCTTGGGGTGGTCAGGGCCCCAAGAGACCCAGTACTTC. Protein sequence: CASSLGWSGPQETQYF.

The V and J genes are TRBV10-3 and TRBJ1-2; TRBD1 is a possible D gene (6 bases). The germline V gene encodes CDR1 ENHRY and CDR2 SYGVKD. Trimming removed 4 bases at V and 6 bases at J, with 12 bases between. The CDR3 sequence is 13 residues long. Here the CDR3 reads CAISGRGPDGYTF. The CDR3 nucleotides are TGTGCCATCAGTGGGCGGGGGCCCGATGGCTACACCTTC.

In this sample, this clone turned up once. The CDR3 region has the DNA TGTGCCAGCAGATTACAGGCGAACACTGAAGCTTTCTTT. Translated: CASRLQANTEAFF. V is TRBV7-3 and J is TRBJ1-1; perhaps TRBD1 as D (5 bases). The CDR3 length is 13 residues. V was clipped by 6 bases and J by 1 base, with 9 bases between them. CDR1 SGHTA and CDR2 FQGTGA come from the germline V gene.

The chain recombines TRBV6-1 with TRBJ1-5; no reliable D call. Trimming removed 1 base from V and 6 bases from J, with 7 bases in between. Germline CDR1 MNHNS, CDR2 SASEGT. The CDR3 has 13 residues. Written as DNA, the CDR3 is TGTGCCAGCAGTGAAGATCCTTTTCAGCCCCAGCATTTT. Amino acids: CASSEDPFQPQHF.

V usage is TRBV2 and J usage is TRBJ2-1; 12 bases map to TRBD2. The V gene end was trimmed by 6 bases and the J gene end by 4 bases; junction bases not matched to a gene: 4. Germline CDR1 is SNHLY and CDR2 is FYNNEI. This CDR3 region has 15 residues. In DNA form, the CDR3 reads TGTGCCAGCAGGGGCGGACTAGCGGGGTACAATGAGCAGTTCTTC. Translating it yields CASRGGLAGYNEQFF.

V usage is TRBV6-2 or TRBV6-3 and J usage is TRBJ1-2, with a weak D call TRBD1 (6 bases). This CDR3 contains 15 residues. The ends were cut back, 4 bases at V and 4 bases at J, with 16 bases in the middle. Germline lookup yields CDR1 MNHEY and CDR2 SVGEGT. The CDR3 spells CASSSTTGPGYGYTF. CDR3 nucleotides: TGTGCCAGCAGTTCGACCACAGGGCCCGGCTATGGCTACACCTTC.

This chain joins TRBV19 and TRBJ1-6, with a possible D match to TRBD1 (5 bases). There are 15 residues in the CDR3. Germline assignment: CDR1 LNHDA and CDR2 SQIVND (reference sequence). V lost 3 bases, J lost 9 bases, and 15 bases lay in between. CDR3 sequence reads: CASSMGPRDGSPLHF. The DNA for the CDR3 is TGTGCCAGTAGTATGGGCCCCAGGGATGGTTCACCCCTCCACTTT.

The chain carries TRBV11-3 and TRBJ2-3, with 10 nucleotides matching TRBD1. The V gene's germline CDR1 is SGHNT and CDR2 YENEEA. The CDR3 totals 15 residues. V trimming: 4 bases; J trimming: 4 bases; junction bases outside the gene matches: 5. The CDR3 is CASSSRTGGADTQYF. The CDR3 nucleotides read TGTGCCAGCAGCTCGAGGACAGGGGGAGCAGATACGCAGTATTTT.

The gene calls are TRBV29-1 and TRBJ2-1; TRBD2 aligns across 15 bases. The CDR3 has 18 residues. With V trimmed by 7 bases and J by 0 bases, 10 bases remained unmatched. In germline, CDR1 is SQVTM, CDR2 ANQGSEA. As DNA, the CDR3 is TGCAGCGCCGGGGGACTAGCGGGAGGAATTGGCTCCTACAATGAGCAGTTCTTC. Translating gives CSAGGLAGGIGSYNEQFF.

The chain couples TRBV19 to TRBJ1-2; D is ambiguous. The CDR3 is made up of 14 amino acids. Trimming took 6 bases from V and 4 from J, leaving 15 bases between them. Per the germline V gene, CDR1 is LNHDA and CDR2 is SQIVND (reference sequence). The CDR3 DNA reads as TGTGCCAGTAGCCTCCCAACACGACTCTATGGCTACACCTTC. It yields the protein CASSLPTRLYGYTF.